A single sample is the source of the 17 T cell receptor beta chains below, sequenced in a study of blood T cell repertoires in COVID-19. Measured with immunoSEQ multiplex PCR; TCRdb has only the in-frame clones, and not every one. The sample includes 70,000 to 95,000 clones, roughly 82% seen only once; the top ten take roughly 25%. The source material was peripheral blood. The receptors stem from a human donor in a cohort sampled during active COVID-19.

The rearrangement links TRBV15 to TRBJ1-1; the D gene is possibly TRBD1 (6 bases). The CDR3 is 14 residues long. CDR1 LNHNV and CDR2 YYDKDF come from the germline V gene (reference sequence). Trimming pared 1 base from V and 3 bases from J, leaving 9 bases between. Here the CDR3 DNA reads TGTGCCACCAGCAGAGGGGCAGGGGACACTGAAGCTTTCTTT. Protein product: CATSRGAGDTEAFF.

The chain has TRBV19 and TRBJ2-6; D call uncertain. The CDR3 sequence is 12 residues long. Trimming cost V 7 bases and J 4 bases, with 5 bases left between them. Germline-derived CDR1 and CDR2 are LNHDA and SQIVND (reference sequence). In DNA form, the CDR3 reads TGTGCCAGTACCTCCGGGGCCAACGTCCTGACTTTC. This encodes CASTSGANVLTF.

The V gene is TRBV19, the J gene TRBJ1-1, with 8 bases matching TRBD1. Germline CDR1 is LNHDA and CDR2 is SQIVND (reference sequence). V was clipped by 5 bases and J by 1 base; unmatched bases: 3. The CDR3 loop spans 14 amino acids. The CDR3 loop is CASSDGTGNTEAFF. CDR3 nucleotides: TGTGCCAGTAGTGATGGGACAGGGAACACTGAAGCTTTCTTT.

A remark on this clone: Different DNA sequences within this sample yield the same CDR3. The V and J genes are TRBV5-1 and TRBJ1-1; no clear D gene. This CDR3 has 14 amino acids. V lost 1 base, J lost 1 base, and 8 bases lay in between. Germline V gene lookup returns CDR1 SGHRS and CDR2 YFSETQ. The chain's CDR3 is CASSLTRKNTEAFF. CDR3 sequence (DNA): TGCGCCAGCAGCTTGACCAGAAAGAACACTGAAGCTTTCTTT.

This rearrangement joins TRBV14 to TRBJ2-2; TRBD1 might be the D (6 bases). The CDR3 has 19 amino acids. The germline gives CDR1 SGHDN, CDR2 FVKESK. V lost 4 bases, J lost 1 base, and 22 bases lay in between. Here the CDR3 reads CASSPAPQGFVRNTGELFF. DNA for the CDR3: TGTGCCAGCAGCCCAGCTCCACAGGGATTCGTAAGGAACACCGGGGAGCTGTTTTTT.

CDR3 loop: CASAPPLAGETQYF. The CDR3 DNA sequence: TGTGCTAGTGCCCCCCCACTAGCGGGAGAGACCCAGTACTTC. The chain links TRBV12-5 to TRBJ2-5, with TRBD2 identical over 9 bases. CDR1 LGHNT and CDR2 FRNRAP come from the germline V gene. After removal of 7 bases from V and 4 bases from J, the junction contained 7 bases not matched to a gene. This CDR3 contains 14 residues.

The chain joins TRBV7-2 to TRBJ2-7; D is perhaps TRBD2 (5 bases). V gave up 4 bases and J gave up 2 bases, with 12 bases separating them. Germline V gene data show CDR1 as SGHTA and CDR2 as FQGNSA. This CDR3 spans 14 amino acids. CDR3 DNA sequence: TGTGCCAGCAGCTCCGGCCTCGGGGCCTACGAGCAGTACTTC. Amino acids: CASSSGLGAYEQYF. Drawing the rest from reference TRBV7-2 and TRBJ2-7, the complete variable domain is GAGVSQSPSNKVTEKGKDVELRCDPISGHTALYWYRQSLGQGLEFLIYFQGNSAPDKSGLPSDRFSAERTGGSVSTLTIQRTQQEDSAVYLCASSSGLGAYEQYFGPGTRLTVT.

A few counts support this clone. This sequence joins TRBV13 and TRBJ2-1, with D perhaps TRBD1 (6 bases). Looked up from germline, CDR1 is PRHDT and CDR2 is FYEKMQ (reference sequence). The CDR3 loop spans 14 amino acids. With 5 bases removed from V and 12 bases from J, the gap between germline ends came to 20 bases. For the CDR3, the DNA is TGTGCCAGCAGCCCACCTTCGGAGAGGGGGAGGCAGTTCTTC. This gives the protein CASSPPSERGRQFF.

V and J are TRBV11-3 and TRBJ2-3; the match to TRBD2 covers 11 bases. The CDR3 consists of 15 residues. Germline lookup yields CDR1 SGHNT and CDR2 YENEEA. V shed 5 bases and J 2 bases; nucleotides not matched to a gene: 3. CDR3 DNA: TGTGCCAGCAGCCGGGGACTAGCGGTCACAGATACGCAGTATTTT. Its protein product is CASSRGLAVTDTQYF.

This chain links TRBV15 with TRBJ1-2; 10 bases agree with TRBD1. Trimming removed 0 bases from V and 6 bases from J; junction bases left unmatched: 7. CDR1 and CDR2 (germline): LNHNV, YYDKDF (reference sequence). This CDR3 region has 16 residues. The CDR3: CATSRDLGQGRHGYTF. DNA of the CDR3: TGTGCCACCAGCAGAGATCTGGGACAGGGGCGTCATGGCTACACCTTC.

The CDR3 DNA reads as TGTGCCAGCAGTGAACGGACAGGGGAAATCTACAATGAGCAGTTCTTC. Protein sequence: CASSERTGEIYNEQFF. The chain joins TRBV25-1 to TRBJ2-1, with 9 bases fitting TRBD1. This CDR3 has 16 residues. Germline V gene lookup returns CDR1 MGHDK and CDR2 SYGVNS. J lost 3 bases, V lost 2 bases, and 5 bases had no gene match. The whole variable domain, remainder taken from reference TRBV25-1 and TRBJ2-1, is EADIYQTPRYLVIGTGKKITLECSQTMGHDKMYWYQQDPGMELHLIHYSYGVNSTEKGDLSSESTVSRIRTEHFPLTLESARPSHTSQYLCASSERTGEIYNEQFFGPGTRLTVL.

The rearrangement links TRBV6-5 to TRBJ1-1; D not resolved. The germline gives CDR1 MNHEY, CDR2 SVGAGI. V lost 6 bases and J lost 3, with 11 bases in between. The CDR3 extends over 13 amino acids. CDR3 protein: CASRPGRYTEAFF. The DNA for the CDR3 is TGTGCCAGCAGACCCGGTCGGTACACTGAAGCTTTCTTT.

The chain employs TRBV2 and TRBJ1-6; a possible D gene is TRBD1 (5 bases). There are 18 residues in the CDR3. Germline assignment: CDR1 SNHLY and CDR2 FYNNEI. Deletions cut 6 bases from V and 0 bases from J, with 18 bases between. CDR3 in amino acids: CASRNWGLLSSYNSPLHF. As DNA, the CDR3 is TGTGCCAGCAGGAATTGGGGCCTTTTAAGCTCCTATAATTCACCCCTCCACTTT.

The chain recombines TRBV6-5 with TRBJ1-1; the D gene is possibly TRBD1 (5 bases). Germline V gives CDR1 MNHEY, CDR2 SVGAGI. The germline V and J ends were trimmed by 4 bases and 9 bases, with 15 bases remaining between them. The CDR3 covers 13 residues. CDR3 amino acids: CASSSTQGNQAFF. DNA for the CDR3: TGTGCCAGCAGTTCCACCCAGGGTAATCAAGCTTTCTTT.

This sequence joins TRBV27 and TRBJ2-3; the D is unclear. Germline CDR1 MNHEY, CDR2 SMNVEV (reference sequence). V lost 6 bases and J 6 bases, leaving 10 bases between the germline ends. This CDR3 comprises 12 residues. The CDR3 DNA follows: TGTGCCAGCAGGGAGAGAGTGGATACGCAGTATTTT. Its protein is CASRERVDTQYF.

This chain uses TRBV18 with TRBJ1-5; perhaps TRBD1 as D (5 bases). V was pared by 4 bases and J by 4 bases, with 5 bases between. Germline loops: CDR1 KGHSH, CDR2 LQKENI. The CDR3 has 12 amino acids. CDR3: CASSQGNQPQHF. The CDR3 nucleotides read TGTGCCAGCTCACAGGGGAATCAGCCCCAGCATTTT.

This chain connects TRBV9 to TRBJ1-6; D remains unclear. The CDR3 totals 14 residues. CDR1 and CDR2 (germline): SGDLS, YYNGEE. V shed 0 bases and J shed 7 bases, with 8 bases lying between them. The CDR3 protein is CASSVAGENSPLHF. The CDR3 coding sequence is TGTGCCAGCAGCGTAGCAGGTGAAAATTCACCCCTCCACTTT.